This TCR beta chain was retrieved from a study of neurological immune-mediated disorders. This clonotype was counted many times. The antigen is undetermined. CDR3 length equals 15 residues. The germline gives CDR1 SGHRS, CDR2 YFSETQ. V was pared by 4 bases and J by 4 bases, with 14 bases between. The study's findings and limits: While HTLV-1-associated myelopathy showed the greatest TCR clonal expansion, multiple sclerosis showed the least, falling below healthy controls.

Regarding time point: longitudinal time-point 3. Unsorted libraries were generated from 2 million PBMCs. These cells had been stored in RNAlater at -80 C. Each CDR3 protein gets one entry after TCRdb re-called the 5' RACE reads with MiXCR. The data hold about 50,000 distinct CDR3 sequences, with 8% to 9% observed a single time. This clonotype was obtained from a woman between 40 and 50 years old in good health. What was sequenced was PBMCs. The gene calls are TRBV5-1 and TRBJ2-2; D gene ambiguous. The CDR3 region is CASSLPLGGTGELFF. For the CDR3, the DNA is TGCGCCAGCAGCCTACCATTGGGCGGCACCGGGGAGCTGTTTTTT.